This TCR beta chain comes out of a study of cytomegalovirus exposure and HLA in healthy donors. The trim removed 8 bases at V and 6 bases at J, leaving 3 bases unmatched. The CDR3 is made up of 11 amino acids. Germline CDR1 and CDR2: MDHEN and SYDVKM. PCR involved 60 Vbeta and 13 Jbeta primers. Sequencing used immunoSEQ multiplex PCR; TCRdb keeps in-frame clones, though not all of them. The data hold some 79,000 clones, with 55% to 65% observed a single time. The chain combines TRBV28 with TRBJ1-2, with 7 bases fitting TRBD1. The clonotype comes from a woman aged 40 to 55 in good health and CMV-seropositive. The sequencing input was PBMCs. CDR3: CASGTVNGYTF. DNA of the CDR3: TGTGCCAGCGGGACAGTCAATGGCTACACCTTC.